The 32 T cell receptor beta chains below all came from one sample that was sequenced in a study of CD8+ T cells in alopecia areata. The treatment denotes: oral pan-JAK inhibitor, 5-10 mg twice daily. Extracted RNA was reverse transcribed into cDNA, the sequencing template. TCRdb's table, derived via immunoSEQ multiplex PCR, lists solely in-frame clones and lacks some. The sample shows roughly 100,000 clones, around 60% of them seen only once. Sample: CD8+ T cells sorted from blood, taken between weeks 55 and 65, from a patient treated with tofacitinib. All receptors come from a human donor with alopecia areata.

The chain links TRBV7-9 to TRBJ2-1, with 7 bases matching TRBD2. The V gene's germline CDR1 is SEHNR and CDR2 FQNEAQ (reference sequence). The CDR3 consists of 15 residues. V gave up 1 base and J gave up 2 bases; unmatched junction bases: 2. The CDR3 reads CASSLGGTTYNEQFF. Written as DNA, the CDR3 is TGTGCCAGCAGCTTAGGCGGGACTACCTACAATGAGCAGTTCTTC. Looking up the rest from reference TRBV7-9 and TRBJ2-1 gives the full variable domain: DTGVSQNPRHKITKRGQNVTFRCDPISEHNRLYWYRQTLGQGPEFLTYFQNEAQLEKSRLLSDRFSAERPKGSFSTLEIQRTEQGDSAMYLCASSLGGTTYNEQFFGPGTRLTVL.

This chain uses TRBV30 with TRBJ1-6; no firm D call. V lost 1 base to trimming and J lost 6 bases, with 1 base between them. CDR3 length: 11 amino acids. In germline, CDR1 is GTSNPN, CDR2 SVGIG (reference sequence). The CDR3 loop reads CAWSGNSPLHF. The DNA of the CDR3 is TGTGCCTGGAGTGGTAATTCACCCCTCCACTTT.

The J gene is TRBJ1-5, the V gene TRBV19, with D hard to call. The V end lost 7 bases, the J end lost 2 bases, and 18 bases lay between the germline ends. CDR1 LNHDA and CDR2 SQIVND come from the germline V gene (reference sequence). The CDR3 is made up of 16 amino acids. CDR3: CASIVSGSVGNQPQHF. CDR3 coding DNA: TGTGCCAGTATAGTGTCTGGGTCGGTGGGCAATCAGCCCCAGCATTTT.

V and J are TRBV15 and TRBJ1-1; D ambiguous. Germline lookup yields CDR1 LNHNV and CDR2 YYDKDF (reference sequence). The CDR3 totals 14 residues. V lost 0 bases, J lost 1 base, and 6 bases lay in between. The CDR3 here is CATSREGQNTEAFF. Written as DNA, the CDR3 is TGTGCCACCAGCAGAGAAGGGCAGAACACTGAAGCTTTCTTT.

In its sample, this clone was seen a few times. The CDR3, as DNA: TGCAGCGTTGCATCCGGTTCTGAAGCTTTCTTT. Amino acids: CSVASGSEAFF. The chain is built from TRBV29-1 and TRBJ1-1; D is unclear. CDR1 and CDR2 from the germline V gene are SQVTM and ANQGSEA. V was trimmed by 4 bases and J by 6 bases, leaving 9 bases between them. The CDR3 is 11 residues long.

The chain carries TRBV19 and TRBJ2-1; tentative D call: TRBD2 (5 bases). This CDR3 is 15 amino acids long. V was pared by 3 bases and J by 3 bases, with 12 bases between. CDR1 and CDR2 from the germline V gene are LNHDA and SQIVND (reference sequence). CDR3 nucleotides: TGTGCCAGTAGTATGGTGACTACACTCTACAATGAGCAGTTCTTC. Amino acid sequence: CASSMVTTLYNEQFF.

The chain couples TRBV2 to TRBJ1-1; 9 bases align to TRBD1. CDR1 and CDR2 from the germline V gene are SNHLY and FYNNEI. The V gene end was trimmed by 8 bases and the J gene end by 2 bases; junction bases not matched to a gene: 6. There are 14 residues in the CDR3. The CDR3 loop is CASPKTGGNTEAFF. In DNA form, the CDR3 reads TGTGCCAGCCCAAAGACAGGGGGAAACACTGAAGCTTTCTTT.

J is TRBJ1-1 and V is TRBV27; D is unresolved. The CDR3 totals 13 residues. Germline CDR1 is MNHEY and CDR2 is SMNVEV (reference sequence). The ends were cut back, 2 bases at V and 1 base at J, with 5 bases in the middle. Written as DNA, the CDR3 is TGTGCCAGCAGTTTAAGACAGAACACTGAAGCTTTCTTT. It specifies CASSLRQNTEAFF.

This chain links TRBV19 with TRBJ2-1; D gene ambiguous. Trimming took 7 bases from V and 9 from J, leaving 10 bases between them. This CDR3 spans 11 amino acids. Germline CDR1 LNHDA, CDR2 SQIVND (reference sequence). The CDR3 sequence is CASTTGGEQFF. Written as DNA, the CDR3 is TGTGCCAGTACCACGGGTGGTGAGCAGTTCTTC.

This chain joins TRBV5-1 and TRBJ1-6, with 7 bases aligning to TRBD1. The CDR3 extends over 16 amino acids. Trimming removed 1 base from V and 15 bases from J; junction bases left unmatched: 16. CDR1 and CDR2 from the germline V gene are SGHRS and YFSETQ. This chain's CDR3 is CASSLTTGTEPLVLHF. CDR3 coding DNA: TGCGCCAGCAGCTTGACAACCGGGACAGAGCCGTTAGTCCTCCACTTT.

This chain links TRBV5-1 with TRBJ1-4; the D gene is possibly TRBD1 (5 bases). This CDR3 is built from 12 residues. Germline V lookup: CDR1 SGHRS, CDR2 YFSETQ. Trimming took off 4 bases at V and 5 bases at J, with 6 bases between the two ends. CDR3 DNA: TGCGCCAGCAGCCGGGACAATGAAAAACTGTTTTTT. Its protein is CASSRDNEKLFF.

V usage is TRBV30 and J usage is TRBJ2-1, with 9 bases aligning to TRBD1. V was pared by 0 bases and J by 4 bases, with 4 bases of the junction left unmatched. CDR1 is GTSNPN, CDR2 SVGIG, per germline (reference sequence). CDR3 length: 15 amino acids. This CDR3 is CAWSVGDRAYNEQFF. The CDR3 DNA reads as TGTGCCTGGAGTGTAGGGGACAGGGCTTACAATGAGCAGTTCTTC.

This clone appeared a single time. This chain uses TRBV2 with TRBJ1-2; D remains unclear. CDR1 is SNHLY, CDR2 FYNNEI, per germline. V lost 1 base and J lost 7, with 13 bases in between. The CDR3 contains 14 residues. In DNA, the CDR3 is TGTGCCAGCAGTGAAGGCGGAGGACGCCGTGGCTACACCTTC. Translating gives CASSEGGGRRGYTF.

This sequence joins TRBV30 and TRBJ1-2; D is unclear. CDR3 length: 13 amino acids. Trimming shortened V by 0 bases and J by 7 bases, and 12 bases separated the two germline ends. The germline CDR1 and CDR2 sequences are GTSNPN and SVGIG (reference sequence). The CDR3: CAWSVLDELGYTF. As DNA, the CDR3 is TGTGCCTGGAGTGTACTCGACGAGCTTGGCTACACCTTC.

The chain employs TRBV5-6 and TRBJ2-3, with a tentative D call TRBD2 (6 bases). Germline CDR1 and CDR2: SGHDT and YYEEEE. Trimming took 7 bases from V and 0 from J, leaving 15 bases between them. The CDR3 consists of 15 residues. The DNA of the CDR3 is TGTGCCAGCCGGCTTCGGAGCGGGAGCACAGATACGCAGTATTTT. Its translation: CASRLRSGSTDTQYF.

The chain couples TRBV15 to TRBJ2-5; the D gene is possibly TRBD1 (6 bases). The CDR3 totals 15 residues. Germline loops: CDR1 LNHNV, CDR2 YYDKDF (reference sequence). The V end was cut by 8 bases, the J end by 4 bases, with 20 bases between. CDR3 residues: CATERRTESRETQYF. DNA for the CDR3: TGTGCCACCGAGAGAAGGACAGAGTCGCGAGAGACCCAGTACTTC.

This clone was seen only once. The chain joins TRBV7-6 to TRBJ2-2; D might be TRBD2 (5 bases). This CDR3 has 13 amino acids. The germline V and J ends were trimmed by 5 bases and 4 bases, with 8 bases remaining between them. Germline V CDR1 and CDR2: SGHVS, FNYEAQ. The CDR3 DNA reads as TGTGCCAGCAGCCCCACTAGCACCGGGGAGCTGTTTTTT. Residues: CASSPTSTGELFF.

This sequence joins TRBV5-6 and TRBJ2-2; D might be TRBD1 (6 bases). V was clipped by 4 bases and J by 10 bases, with 20 bases between them. CDR3 size: 15 residues. The V gene's germline CDR1 is SGHDT and CDR2 YYEEEE. The CDR3 loop is CASSGGSGFPEELFF. The CDR3 DNA reads TGTGCCAGCAGCGGGGGCTCAGGGTTCCCCGAGGAGCTGTTTTTT.

CDR3 in amino acids: CASRLRAEEKLFF. For the CDR3, the DNA is TGTGCCAGCAGACTCCGGGCCGAGGAAAAACTGTTTTTT. The V call is TRBV27, the J call TRBJ1-4; D not resolved. Trimming took 6 bases from V and 8 from J, leaving 13 bases between them. The CDR3 covers 13 residues. Germline-derived CDR1 and CDR2 are MNHEY and SMNVEV (reference sequence).

The count of this clone is one. This sequence joins TRBV5-6 and TRBJ2-7; D unclear. The germline V gene has CDR1 SGHDT and CDR2 YYEEEE. The germline V and J ends were trimmed by 4 bases and 0 bases, with 8 bases remaining between them. This CDR3 is built from 13 residues. Here the CDR3 DNA reads TGTGCCAGCAGCCCTACGAGCTCCTACGAGCAGTACTTC. This gives the protein CASSPTSSYEQYF. Supplemented by reference TRBV5-6 and TRBJ2-7, the full variable domain reads DAGVTQSPTHLIKTRGQQVTLRCSPKSGHDTVSWYQQALGQGPQFIFQYYEEEERQRGNFPDRFSGHQFPNYSSELNVNALLLGDSALYLCASSPTSSYEQYFGPGTRLTVT.

V usage is TRBV25-1 and J usage is TRBJ2-5; TRBD1 aligns across 11 bases. Trimming at V came to 3 bases and at J to 5 bases, leaving 5 bases not matched to a gene. CDR3 length: 15 residues. Germline CDR1 MGHDK, CDR2 SYGVNS. The CDR3 region is CASSDRDRGMETQYF. The CDR3 region has the DNA TGTGCCAGCAGTGACCGGGACAGGGGGATGGAGACCCAGTACTTC.

This chain connects TRBV27 to TRBJ2-3, with TRBD1 matching over 10 bases. V was clipped by 6 bases and J by 4 bases; unmatched bases: 4. Germline CDR1 and CDR2: MNHEY and SMNVEV (reference sequence). The CDR3 is made up of 14 amino acids. Here the CDR3 DNA reads TGTGCCAGCAGCAAGACAGGGGGCTCAGATACGCAGTATTTT. It specifies CASSKTGGSDTQYF.

The rearrangement joins TRBV27 to TRBJ1-2; D is unclear. Per the germline V gene, CDR1 is MNHEY and CDR2 is SMNVEV (reference sequence). CDR3 size: 12 residues. Trimming removed 2 bases from V and 8 bases from J, with 9 bases in between. The CDR3 sequence is CASSLTGVGYTF. The CDR3 DNA reads as TGTGCCAGCAGTTTAACCGGGGTCGGCTACACCTTC.

The CDR3 DNA reads TGTGCCAGCAGGGGAATAGCGAGCAATCAGCCCCAGCATTTT. It is translated as CASRGIASNQPQHF. The chain combines TRBV2 with TRBJ1-5; no clear D gene. V lost 6 bases and J 1 base, leaving 10 bases between the germline ends. The germline V gene has CDR1 SNHLY and CDR2 FYNNEI. CDR3 length: 14 amino acids.

The count of this clone is one. The chain combines TRBV19 with TRBJ1-2; D is possibly TRBD1 (5 bases). The CDR3 length is 13 residues. The germline CDR1 and CDR2 sequences are LNHDA and SQIVND (reference sequence). V was clipped by 7 bases and J by 10 bases, with 19 bases between them. The CDR3 reads CASIDGDGRAYTF. CDR3 nucleotides: TGTGCCAGTATCGATGGGGACGGAAGGGCCTACACCTTC.

This chain joins TRBV14 and TRBJ1-2; D is perhaps TRBD1 (6 bases). The V end was cut by 2 bases, the J end by 0 bases, with 7 bases between. The germline CDR1 and CDR2 sequences are SGHDN and FVKESK. This CDR3 has 14 amino acids. CDR3 protein: CASSQTGTNYGYTF. CDR3 coding DNA: TGTGCCAGCAGCCAAACAGGGACTAACTATGGCTACACCTTC. The whole variable domain, remainder taken from reference TRBV14 and TRBJ1-2, is EAGVTQFPSHSVIEKGQTVTLRCDPISGHDNLYWYRRVMGKEIKFLLHFVKESKQDESGMPNNRFLAERTGGTYSTLKVQPAELEDSGVYFCASSQTGTNYGYTFGSGTRLTVV.

The J gene is TRBJ2-7, the V gene TRBV11-3, with 8 bases that match TRBD2. The CDR3 has 15 residues. Germline CDR1 and CDR2: SGHNT and YENEEA. The V and J ends lost 5 bases and 5 bases, in that order; junction bases with no gene match: 11. The CDR3 bases are TGTGCCAGCAGCCCCGGGAGGGGGAGGTTAGACGAGCAGTACTTC. It yields the protein CASSPGRGRLDEQYF.

As regards this clone: A junction boundary mismatches the germline segment, possibly from a read error. V usage is TRBV7-7 and J usage is TRBJ2-2; D is perhaps TRBD1 (6 bases). Germline V gives CDR1 SSHAT, CDR2 FNYEAQ (reference sequence). The CDR3 is 14 residues long. The CDR3 region is CASSLGQSAGELFF. The CDR3 region has the DNA TGTGCTAGCAGCTTAGGACAGTCCGCCGGGGAGCTGTTTTTT.

This clone was counted a few times. The chain uses TRBV7-9 and TRBJ2-3; possible D gene TRBD2, 6 bases. Germline lookup yields CDR1 SEHNR and CDR2 FQNEAQ (reference sequence). This CDR3 region has 14 residues. V was trimmed by 8 bases and J by 2 bases, leaving 14 bases between them. The CDR3 is CASGGLSLTDTQYF. Written as DNA, the CDR3 is TGTGCCAGCGGGGGACTTTCTCTCACAGATACGCAGTATTTT. Based on the CDR3 plus reference TRBV7-9 and TRBJ2-3, the full variable domain is DTGVSQNPRHKITKRGQNVTFRCDPISEHNRLYWYRQTLGQGPEFLTYFQNEAQLEKSRLLSDRFSAERPKGSFSTLEIQRTEQGDSAMYLCASGGLSLTDTQYFGPGTRLTVL.

The chain recombines TRBV30 with TRBJ1-2; D unresolved. V lost 4 bases and J lost 5, with 11 bases in between. This CDR3 has 12 amino acids. In germline, CDR1 is GTSNPN, CDR2 SVGIG (reference sequence). The CDR3, as DNA: TGTGCCTGGACAGCCACTCATTATGGCTACACCTTC. This codes for CAWTATHYGYTF.

This clone was counted a few times. V usage is TRBV6-5 and J usage is TRBJ2-1; TRBD2 aligns across 7 bases. The CDR3 length is 15 residues. Germline V gene data show CDR1 as MNHEY and CDR2 as SVGAGI. Trimming removed 5 bases from V and 5 bases from J; junction bases left unmatched: 9. CDR3 coding DNA: TGTGCCAGCAGTCCCAAAGGTACTAGCGACAATGAGCAGTTCTTC. Residues: CASSPKGTSDNEQFF.

DNA of the CDR3: TGTGCCAGCAGGAAGGTATATAATTCACCCCTCCACTTT. Encoded protein: CASRKVYNSPLHF. This chain connects TRBV6-5 to TRBJ1-6; unclear D gene. Germline CDR1 and CDR2: MNHEY and SVGAGI. V was cut by 6 bases and J by 4 bases, with 7 bases left in between. The CDR3 runs 13 residues.